This TCR beta chain was sequenced for a study of shared clonotypes between healthy human individuals (dated by TCRdb to 2018 to 2020). For context, the study as a whole: The cohort included three men and two women between 18 and 49 years of age. To increase sequencing depth and limit assay-specific biases, TCR repertoire library preparation and sequencing were carried out by different laboratories using diverse techniques. Per donor, leukapheresis produced somewhere between about 0.85 and 9.5 billion PBMCs. To estimate repertoire size and how much clonotype sharing occurs between individuals, the study deeply sequenced the blood TCR repertoires of a handful of healthy adults. For each donor, CD4 naive and CD4 memory were each given three plates, CD8 naive was given two plates, and CD8 memory was given one plate.

TCR CDR3 regions were amplified from genomic DNA by multiplex PCR using the deep immunoSEQ assay. Genomic DNA extracted from each cell subset was distributed evenly over all wells of several immunoSEQ 96-well plates, and each plate served as one replicate. For sorted subsets, each replicate PCR was loaded with roughly 0.2 ug genomic DNA, equivalent to 30,000 or so T cell genomes. Purified libraries were measured with a Qubit 3.0 fluorometer, size-checked on a Bioanalyzer 2100, and measured again with the KAPA Library Quantification kit. Each immunoSEQ 96-well plate was sequenced on its own single-read 150-cycle Illumina NextSeq 550 flow cell. The study's own analysis went as follows. Because only junctional sequences without quality scores were contained in the immunoSEQ output, filtering matching that applied to full-length reads could not be performed. Sequences were annotated with PyIR, a Python wrapper for IgBLAST v1.9, using IMGT germline references to assign V/J genes and CDR3. Any read was removed if the V/J assignment was weak (E-value above 1e-6), the CDR3 was missing, or the read contained stop codons, out-of-frame junctions, or ambiguous translated residues. V3J clonotypes were defined as sequences sharing the same inferred V gene, J gene, and CDR3 amino acid sequence. To compute the percentage overlap between repertoires, the number of shared unique clonotypes was divided by the size of the smaller repertoire. RTK rarefaction, the Chao1 estimator, and Recon v2.1 estimates of unobserved clonotypes were used to assess repertoire richness. OLGA was used to compute generation probabilities for all TCRbeta clonotypes that the gDNA method yielded from four donors. Here the immuneACCESS table is served through TCRdb, limited to in-frame sequences with V and J called. Missing clones are a known gap in these copies; in checked studies unresolved V genes cover under half, and the rest lacks a known reason. Clonal size and the V and J genes are those of that table, whereas D and trimming came from the DNA. Within this sample are some 2,500,000 clones, with over 85% of them counted one time only. Jointly, the top ten make up around 0.37% of the sample.

Comments on this clone: Its antigen remains undetermined. There are no base qualities to consult, and no much larger clone falls within one base.

Healthy HIV-negative adults with no recently reported acute infections or vaccinations were included as donors. Only Caucasian adults living in Nashville, Tennessee, USA were represented among the donors. CD4+ T cells were enriched by magnetic negative selection, after which naive cells were positively selected on CD45RA and the negative fraction was taken as the memory subset. Blood was obtained by leukapheresis, after which PBMCs were separated by Ficoll-Histopaque density gradient centrifugation and cryopreserved in liquid nitrogen vapor phase. Analytical flow cytometry was used to check the purity and quantity of each magnetically sorted T cell population. From each sorted fraction, genomic DNA was isolated and quantified by UV absorbance on a Nanodrop 2000c. From V the trimming removes 5 bases and from J it removes 3 bases, while the gene matches leave 14 bases of the junction unaccounted for. Counted from cysteine to phenylalanine, this CDR3 has 19 amino acids. The CDR3 DNA has 57 bases and is translated from base 1. CDR1 and CDR2, looked up from the germline V gene, are MDHEN and SYDVKM.

Points the paper makes about the study in general: Compared with non-shared clonotypes, clonotypes shared by all four sorted-subset donors had higher generation probabilities. Because the study included only a small number of donors, the genetic and exposure-history diversity represented was limited. Pairwise subsampling indicated that sequencing depth was expected to affect the degree of clonotype sharing among donors. Sampling was restricted to blood, and TCR repertoires in tissue are likely to differ from TCR repertoires in blood. Incomplete sequencing was indicated by rarefaction of sorted-subset datasets, despite the large sequencing depth. Estimated clonotype richness was generally larger for naive than for memory subsets. When a handful of donors were compared, the shared fraction of clonotypes was 5% to 6.5% for naive CD4, approximately 3.5% for naive CD8, more than 2% for memory CD4, and less than 0.5% for memory CD8.

Sequencing was done on a sample of naive CD4+ T cells from PBMCs. The cell subset or site label, as the study defines it: CD45RA+ positively selected. The sequence was obtained from a man younger than 35 in good health. Some clones in this sample may be carry-over from other donors' samples. The chain joins TRBV28 to TRBJ2-2; TRBD2 matches 11 bases in the middle. In nucleotides, the sequence is TGTGCCAGCAGTCGCCTAGCGGGAGGCTACATAATCGACACCGGGGAGCTGTTTTTT. This sequence encodes CASSRLAGGYIIDTGELFF. Reference TRBV28 and TRBJ2-2 genes cover what lies past the CDR3, so the full variable domain is DVKVTQSSRYLVKRTGEKVFLECVQDMDHENMFWYRQDPGLGLRLIYFSYDVKMKEKGDIPEGYSVSREKKERFSLILESASTNQTSMYLCASSRLAGGYIIDTGELFFGEGSRLTVL.